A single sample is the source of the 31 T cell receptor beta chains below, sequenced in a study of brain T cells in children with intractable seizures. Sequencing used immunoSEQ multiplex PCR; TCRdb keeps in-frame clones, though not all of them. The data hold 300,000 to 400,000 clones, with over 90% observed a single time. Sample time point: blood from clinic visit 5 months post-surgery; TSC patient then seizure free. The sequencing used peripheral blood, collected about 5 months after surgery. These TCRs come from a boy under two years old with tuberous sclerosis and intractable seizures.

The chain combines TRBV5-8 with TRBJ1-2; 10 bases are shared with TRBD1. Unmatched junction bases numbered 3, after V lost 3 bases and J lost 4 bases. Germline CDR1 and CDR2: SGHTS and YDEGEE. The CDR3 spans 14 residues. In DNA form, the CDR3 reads TGTGCCAGCAGCTGGGGACAGGGGAGCTATGGCTACACCTTC. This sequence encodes CASSWGQGSYGYTF. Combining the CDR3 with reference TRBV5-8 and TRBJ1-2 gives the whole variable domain EAGVTQSPTHLIKTRGQQATLRCSPISGHTSVYWYQQALGLGLQFLLWYDEGEERNRGNFPPRFSGRQFPNYSSELNVNALELEDSALYLCASSWGQGSYGYTFGSGTRLTVV.

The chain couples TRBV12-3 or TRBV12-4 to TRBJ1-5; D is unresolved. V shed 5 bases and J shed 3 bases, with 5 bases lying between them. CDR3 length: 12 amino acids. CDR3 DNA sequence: TGTGCCAGCAGTCACCCCAATCAGCCCCAGCATTTT. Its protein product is CASSHPNQPQHF.

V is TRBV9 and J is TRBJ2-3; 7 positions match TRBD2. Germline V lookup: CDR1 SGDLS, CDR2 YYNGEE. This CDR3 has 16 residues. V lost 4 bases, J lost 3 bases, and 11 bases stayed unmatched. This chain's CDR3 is CASSPRMGAGTDTQYF. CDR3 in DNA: TGTGCCAGCAGCCCCAGAATGGGAGCGGGGACAGATACGCAGTATTTT.

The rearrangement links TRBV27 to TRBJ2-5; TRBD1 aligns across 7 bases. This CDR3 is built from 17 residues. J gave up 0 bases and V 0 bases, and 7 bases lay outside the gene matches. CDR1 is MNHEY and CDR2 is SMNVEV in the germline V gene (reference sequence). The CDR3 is CASSLSAATGYQETQYF. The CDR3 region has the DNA TGTGCCAGCAGTTTATCAGCCGCGACAGGGTACCAAGAGACCCAGTACTTC.

CDR3 protein: CASSQEPPGLAANNEQFF. The CDR3 DNA sequence: TGTGCCAGCAGCCAAGAACCCCCCGGACTAGCGGCCAACAATGAGCAGTTCTTC. The chain has TRBV4-2 and TRBJ2-1, with 10 bases fitting TRBD2. Germline lookup yields CDR1 LGHNA and CDR2 YNFKEQ. Unmatched junction bases numbered 10, after V lost 0 bases and J lost 5 bases. The CDR3 runs to 18 residues.

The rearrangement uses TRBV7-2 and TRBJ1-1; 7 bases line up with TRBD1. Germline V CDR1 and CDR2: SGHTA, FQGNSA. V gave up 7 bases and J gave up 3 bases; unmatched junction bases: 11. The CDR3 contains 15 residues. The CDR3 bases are TGTGCCAGCAACGACTTCCAGCAGGGGGACACTGAAGCTTTCTTT. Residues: CASNDFQQGDTEAFF.

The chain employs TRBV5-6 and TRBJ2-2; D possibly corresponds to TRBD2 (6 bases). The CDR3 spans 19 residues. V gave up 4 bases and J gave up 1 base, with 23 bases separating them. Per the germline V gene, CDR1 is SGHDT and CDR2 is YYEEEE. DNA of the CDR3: TGTGCCAGCAGCCCCGGCGGGGTTGGAGGGGCACGGAACACCGGGGAGCTGTTTTTT. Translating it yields CASSPGGVGGARNTGELFF.

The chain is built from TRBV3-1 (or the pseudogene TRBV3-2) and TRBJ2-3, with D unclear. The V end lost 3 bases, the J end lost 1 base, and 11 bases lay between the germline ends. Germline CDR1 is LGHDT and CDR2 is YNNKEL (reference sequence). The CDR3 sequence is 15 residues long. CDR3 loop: CASSQTVHGTDTQYF. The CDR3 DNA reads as TGTGCCAGCAGCCAGACCGTCCACGGCACAGATACGCAGTATTTT.

CDR3 DNA: TGTGCCAGCAGCGTAGAGTCAGGGAGGGATCAGCCCCAGCATTTT. Its translation: CASSVESGRDQPQHF. The chain joins TRBV9 to TRBJ1-5; a weak D match, TRBD1 (5 bases). Trimming removed 0 bases at V and 5 bases at J, with 12 bases between. Germline assignment: CDR1 SGDLS and CDR2 YYNGEE. The CDR3 is made up of 15 amino acids.

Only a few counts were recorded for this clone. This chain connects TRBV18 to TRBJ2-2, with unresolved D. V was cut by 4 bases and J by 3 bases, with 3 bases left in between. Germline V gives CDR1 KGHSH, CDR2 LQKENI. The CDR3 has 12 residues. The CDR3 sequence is CASSLDTGELFF. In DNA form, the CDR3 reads TGTGCCAGCTCACTGGACACCGGGGAGCTGTTTTTT.

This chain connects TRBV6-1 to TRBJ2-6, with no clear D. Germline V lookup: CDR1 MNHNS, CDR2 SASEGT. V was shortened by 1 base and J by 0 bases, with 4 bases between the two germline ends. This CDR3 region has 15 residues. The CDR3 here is CASSEDSSGANVLTF. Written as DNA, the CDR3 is TGTGCCAGCAGTGAAGACAGCTCTGGGGCCAACGTCCTGACTTTC.

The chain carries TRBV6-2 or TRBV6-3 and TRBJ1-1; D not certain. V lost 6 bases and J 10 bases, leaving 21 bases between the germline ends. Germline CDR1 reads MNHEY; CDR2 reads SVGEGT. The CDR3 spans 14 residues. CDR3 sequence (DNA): TGTGCCAGCAGCCCGCGTCCAAGTATTGGAGGAGCTTTCTTT. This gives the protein CASSPRPSIGGAFF.

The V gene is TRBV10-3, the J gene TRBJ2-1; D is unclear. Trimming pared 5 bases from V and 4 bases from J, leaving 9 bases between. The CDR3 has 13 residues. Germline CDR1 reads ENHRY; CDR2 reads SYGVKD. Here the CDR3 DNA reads TGTGCCATCAGTCCTACACTGTACAATGAGCAGTTCTTC. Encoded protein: CAISPTLYNEQFF.

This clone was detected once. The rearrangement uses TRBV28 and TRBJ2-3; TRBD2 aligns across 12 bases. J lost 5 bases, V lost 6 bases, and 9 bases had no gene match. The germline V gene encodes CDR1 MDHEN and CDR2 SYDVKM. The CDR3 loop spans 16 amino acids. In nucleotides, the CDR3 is TGTGCCAGCAGGCCATGGACTAGCGGGGCGCTAGATACGCAGTATTTT. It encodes CASRPWTSGALDTQYF.

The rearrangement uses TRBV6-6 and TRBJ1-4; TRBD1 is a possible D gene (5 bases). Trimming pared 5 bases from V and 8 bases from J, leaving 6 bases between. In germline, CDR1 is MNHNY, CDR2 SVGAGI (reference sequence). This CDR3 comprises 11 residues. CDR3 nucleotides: TGTGCCAGCAGTAACAGGGAAAAACTGTTTTTT. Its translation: CASSNREKLFF.

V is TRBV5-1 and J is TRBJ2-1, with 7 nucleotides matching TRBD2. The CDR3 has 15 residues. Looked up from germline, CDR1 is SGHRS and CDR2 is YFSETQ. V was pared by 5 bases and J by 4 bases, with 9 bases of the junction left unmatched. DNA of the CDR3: TGCGCCAGCAGTTCGACTAGCACGGGATACAATGAGCAGTTCTTC. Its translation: CASSSTSTGYNEQFF.

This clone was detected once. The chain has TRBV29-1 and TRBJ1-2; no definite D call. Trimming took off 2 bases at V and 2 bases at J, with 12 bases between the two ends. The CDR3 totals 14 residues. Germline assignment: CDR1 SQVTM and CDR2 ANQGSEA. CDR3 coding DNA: TGCAGCGTTGAATCGCTTAGGGAAAACTATGGCTACACCTTC. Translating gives CSVESLRENYGYTF.

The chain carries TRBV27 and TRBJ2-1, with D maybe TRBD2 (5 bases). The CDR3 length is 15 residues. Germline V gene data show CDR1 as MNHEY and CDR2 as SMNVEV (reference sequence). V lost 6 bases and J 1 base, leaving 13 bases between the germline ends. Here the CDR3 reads CASRISSLSYNEQFF. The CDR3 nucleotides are TGTGCCAGCAGGATCTCTAGCCTTTCCTACAATGAGCAGTTCTTC.

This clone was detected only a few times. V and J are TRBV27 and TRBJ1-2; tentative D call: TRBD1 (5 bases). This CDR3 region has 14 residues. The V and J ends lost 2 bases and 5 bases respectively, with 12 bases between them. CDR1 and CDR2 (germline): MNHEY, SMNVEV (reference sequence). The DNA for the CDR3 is TGTGCCAGCAGTTTAAGCCCAGGGTTTTATGGCTACACCTTC. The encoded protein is CASSLSPGFYGYTF.

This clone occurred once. The CDR3 DNA sequence: TGTGCCAGCAGTTACGAGCAATTATACTTTCCGGGGGGACTAGTTAAAAATGAGCAGTTCTTC. As protein: CASSYEQLYFPGGLVKNEQFF. The rearrangement uses TRBV6-2 or TRBV6-3 and TRBJ2-1; 8 nucleotides align to TRBD2. The CDR3 runs 21 residues. Germline V gives CDR1 MNHEY, CDR2 SVGEGT. Trimming took 2 bases from V and 7 from J; bases not matched to a gene: 25.

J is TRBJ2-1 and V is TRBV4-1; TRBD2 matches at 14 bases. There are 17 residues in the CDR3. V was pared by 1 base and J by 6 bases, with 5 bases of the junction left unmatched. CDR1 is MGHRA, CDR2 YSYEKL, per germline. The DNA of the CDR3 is TGCGCCAGCAGCCAAGGACTAGCGGGAGGGCGGTTCAATGAGCAGTTCTTC. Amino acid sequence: CASSQGLAGGRFNEQFF.

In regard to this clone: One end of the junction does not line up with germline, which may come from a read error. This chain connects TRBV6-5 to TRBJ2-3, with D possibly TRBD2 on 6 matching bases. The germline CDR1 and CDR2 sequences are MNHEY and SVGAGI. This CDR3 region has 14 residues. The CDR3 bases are TGTGCCAGCAGCTACTGGCGGGACACAGATACGCAGTATTTT. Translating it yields CASSYWRDTDTQYF.

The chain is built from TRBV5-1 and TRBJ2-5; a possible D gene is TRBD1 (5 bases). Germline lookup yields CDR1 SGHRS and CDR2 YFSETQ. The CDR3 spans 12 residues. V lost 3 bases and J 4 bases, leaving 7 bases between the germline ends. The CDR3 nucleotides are TGCGCCAGCAGCTATAGGGGAGAGACCCAGTACTTC. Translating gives CASSYRGETQYF.

For the CDR3, the DNA is TGTGCCTGGAGTTTACCACAGGGTTACGAGCAGTACTTC. It encodes CAWSLPQGYEQYF. The rearrangement joins TRBV30 to TRBJ2-7, with D possibly being TRBD1 (6 bases). V was clipped by 2 bases and J by 4 bases, with 12 bases between them. Germline lookup yields CDR1 GTSNPN and CDR2 SVGIG (reference sequence). This CDR3 has 13 residues. The entire variable domain, with the rest obtained from reference TRBV30 and TRBJ2-7, is as follows: SQTIHQWPATLVQPVGSPLSLECTVEGTSNPNLYWYRQAAGRGLQLLFYSVGIGQISSEVPQNLSASRPQDRQFILSSKKLLLSDSGFYLCAWSLPQGYEQYFGPGTRLTVT.

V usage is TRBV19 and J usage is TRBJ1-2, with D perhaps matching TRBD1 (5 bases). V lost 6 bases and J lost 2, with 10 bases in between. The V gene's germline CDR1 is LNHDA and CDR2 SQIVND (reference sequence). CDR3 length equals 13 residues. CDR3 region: CASSRQLNYGYTF. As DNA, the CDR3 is TGTGCCAGTAGCCGACAGTTAAACTATGGCTACACCTTC.

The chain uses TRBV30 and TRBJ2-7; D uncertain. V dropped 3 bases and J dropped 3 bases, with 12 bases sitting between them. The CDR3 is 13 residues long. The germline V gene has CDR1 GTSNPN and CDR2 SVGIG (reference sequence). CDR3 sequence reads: CAWSKLNVYEQYF. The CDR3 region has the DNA TGTGCCTGGAGCAAATTGAATGTCTACGAGCAGTACTTC.

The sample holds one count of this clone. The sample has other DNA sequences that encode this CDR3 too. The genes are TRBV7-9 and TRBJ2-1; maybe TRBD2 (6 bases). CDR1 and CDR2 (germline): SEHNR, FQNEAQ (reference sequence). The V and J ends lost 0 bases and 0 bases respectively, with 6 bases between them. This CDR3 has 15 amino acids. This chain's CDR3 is CASSLAGSSYNEQFF. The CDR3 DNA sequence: TGTGCCAGCAGCTTAGCCGGGAGCTCCTACAATGAGCAGTTCTTC.

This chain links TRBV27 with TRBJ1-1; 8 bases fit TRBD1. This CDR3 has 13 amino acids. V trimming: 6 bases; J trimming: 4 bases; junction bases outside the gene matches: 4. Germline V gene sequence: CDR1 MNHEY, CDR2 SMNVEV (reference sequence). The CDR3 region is CASRNTGGTEAFF. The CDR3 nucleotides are TGTGCCAGCAGAAACACAGGGGGCACTGAAGCTTTCTTT.

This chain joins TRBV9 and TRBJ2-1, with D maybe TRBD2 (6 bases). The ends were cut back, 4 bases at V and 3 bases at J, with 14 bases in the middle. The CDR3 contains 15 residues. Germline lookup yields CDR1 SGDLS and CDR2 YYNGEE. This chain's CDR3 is CASSSGVSGYNEQFF. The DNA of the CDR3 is TGTGCCAGCAGCTCCGGGGTTAGCGGCTACAATGAGCAGTTCTTC.

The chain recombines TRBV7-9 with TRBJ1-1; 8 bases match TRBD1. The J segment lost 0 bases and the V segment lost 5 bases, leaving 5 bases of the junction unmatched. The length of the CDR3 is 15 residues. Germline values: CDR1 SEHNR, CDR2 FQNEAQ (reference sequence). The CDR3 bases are TGTGCCAGCAGCGTAGGGACAGGTTTGAACACTGAAGCTTTCTTT. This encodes CASSVGTGLNTEAFF.

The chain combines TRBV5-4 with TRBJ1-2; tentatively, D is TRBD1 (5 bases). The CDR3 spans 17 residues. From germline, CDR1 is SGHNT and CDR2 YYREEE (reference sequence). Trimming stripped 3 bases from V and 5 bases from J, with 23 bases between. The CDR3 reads CASSYPGRGPSVYGYTF. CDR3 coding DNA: TGTGCCAGCAGCTACCCAGGGCGGGGCCCTTCCGTTTATGGCTACACCTTC.